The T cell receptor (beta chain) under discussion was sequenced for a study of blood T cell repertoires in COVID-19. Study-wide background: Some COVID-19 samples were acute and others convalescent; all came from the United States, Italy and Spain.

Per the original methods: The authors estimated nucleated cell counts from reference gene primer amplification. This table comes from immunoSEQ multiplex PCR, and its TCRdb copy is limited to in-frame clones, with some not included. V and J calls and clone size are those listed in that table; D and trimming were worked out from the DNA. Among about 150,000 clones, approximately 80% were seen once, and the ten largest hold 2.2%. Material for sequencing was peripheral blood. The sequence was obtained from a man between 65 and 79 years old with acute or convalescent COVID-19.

The DNA for the CDR3 is TGCGCCAGCAGCCCGGGACTAGCTGCTTACAATGAGCAGTTCTTC. Translating it yields CASSPGLAAYNEQFF. V and J are TRBV5-1 and TRBJ2-1; 9 nucleotides align to TRBD2. V shed 4 bases, J shed 4 bases, and the junction held 6 bases outside the gene matches. Germline values: CDR1 SGHRS, CDR2 YFSETQ. There are 15 residues in the CDR3.